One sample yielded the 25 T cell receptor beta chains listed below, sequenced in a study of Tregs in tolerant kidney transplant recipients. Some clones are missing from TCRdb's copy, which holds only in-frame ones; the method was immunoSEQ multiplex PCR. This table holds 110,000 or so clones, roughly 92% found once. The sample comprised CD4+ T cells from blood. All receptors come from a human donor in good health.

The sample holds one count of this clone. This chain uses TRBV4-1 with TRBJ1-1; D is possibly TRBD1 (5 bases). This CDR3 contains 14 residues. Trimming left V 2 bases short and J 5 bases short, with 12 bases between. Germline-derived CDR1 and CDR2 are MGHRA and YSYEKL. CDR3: CASSQKVWGTEAFF. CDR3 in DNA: TGCGCCAGCAGCCAAAAGGTATGGGGGACTGAAGCTTTCTTT.

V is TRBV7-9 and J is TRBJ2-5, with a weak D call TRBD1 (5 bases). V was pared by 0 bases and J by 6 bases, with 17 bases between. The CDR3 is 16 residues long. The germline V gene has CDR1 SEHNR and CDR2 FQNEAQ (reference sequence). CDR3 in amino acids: CASSLASAGRAQTQYF. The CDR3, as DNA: TGTGCCAGCAGCTTAGCGTCGGCCGGCAGGGCCCAGACCCAGTACTTC.

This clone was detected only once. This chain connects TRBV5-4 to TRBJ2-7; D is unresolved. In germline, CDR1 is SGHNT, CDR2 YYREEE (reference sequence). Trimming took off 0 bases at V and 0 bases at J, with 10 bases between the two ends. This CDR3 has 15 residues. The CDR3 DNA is TGTGCCAGCAGCTTGGGTGGCTTTTCCTCCTACGAGCAGTACTTC. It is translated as CASSLGGFSSYEQYF.

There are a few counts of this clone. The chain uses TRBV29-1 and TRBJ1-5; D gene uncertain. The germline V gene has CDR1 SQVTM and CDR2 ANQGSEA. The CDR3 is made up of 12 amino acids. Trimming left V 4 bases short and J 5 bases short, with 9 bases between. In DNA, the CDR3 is TGCAGCGTTGGCGACGGGTATCAGCCCCAGCATTTT. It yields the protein CSVGDGYQPQHF.

The CDR3, as DNA: TGTGCCAGCAGCCAATACGAGGAAGAGCAGTACTTC. Translated: CASSQYEEEQYF. The chain employs TRBV6-5 and TRBJ2-7; D unclear. Trimming stripped 6 bases from V and 7 bases from J, with 13 bases between. This CDR3 has 12 residues. Per germline, CDR1 MNHEY and CDR2 SVGAGI.

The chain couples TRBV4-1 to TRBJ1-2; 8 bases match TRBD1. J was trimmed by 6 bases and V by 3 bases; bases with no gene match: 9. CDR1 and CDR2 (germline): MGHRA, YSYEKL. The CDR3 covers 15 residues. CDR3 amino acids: CASSHPPQGANGYTF. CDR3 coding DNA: TGCGCCAGCAGCCACCCCCCTCAGGGGGCGAATGGCTACACCTTC.

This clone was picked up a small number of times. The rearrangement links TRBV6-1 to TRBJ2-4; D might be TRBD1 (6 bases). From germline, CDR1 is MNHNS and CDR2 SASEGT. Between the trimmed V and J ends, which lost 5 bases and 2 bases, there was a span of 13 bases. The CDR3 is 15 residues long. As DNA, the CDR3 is TGTGCCAGCAGTTGGGGGCGCGGTACCAAAAACATTCAGTACTTC. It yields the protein CASSWGRGTKNIQYF.

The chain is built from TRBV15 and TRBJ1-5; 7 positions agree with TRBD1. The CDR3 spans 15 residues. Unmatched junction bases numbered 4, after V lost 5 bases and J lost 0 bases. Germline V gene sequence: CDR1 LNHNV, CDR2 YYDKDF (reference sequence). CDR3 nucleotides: TGTGCCACCAGCCCCGGACAGGATAGCAATCAGCCCCAGCATTTT. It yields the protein CATSPGQDSNQPQHF.

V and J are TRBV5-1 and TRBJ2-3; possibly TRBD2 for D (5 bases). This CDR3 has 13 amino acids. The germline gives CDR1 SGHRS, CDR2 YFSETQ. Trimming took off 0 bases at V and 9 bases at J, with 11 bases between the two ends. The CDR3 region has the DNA TGCGCCAGCAGCTTGGTTAGTCCGGGGACGCAGTATTTT. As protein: CASSLVSPGTQYF. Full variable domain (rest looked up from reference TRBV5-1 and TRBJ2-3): KAGVTQTPRYLIKTRGQQVTLSCSPISGHRSVSWYQQTPGQGLQFLFEYFSETQRNKGNFPGRFSGRQFSNSRSEMNVSTLELGDSALYLCASSLVSPGTQYFGPGTRLTVL.

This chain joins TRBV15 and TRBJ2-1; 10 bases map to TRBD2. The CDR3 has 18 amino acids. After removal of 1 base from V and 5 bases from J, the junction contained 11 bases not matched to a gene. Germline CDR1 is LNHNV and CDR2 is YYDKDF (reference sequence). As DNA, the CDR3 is TGTGCCACCAGCAGAGTACCAAGGGGGCTAGCGGGAGACAATGAGCAGTTCTTC. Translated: CATSRVPRGLAGDNEQFF.

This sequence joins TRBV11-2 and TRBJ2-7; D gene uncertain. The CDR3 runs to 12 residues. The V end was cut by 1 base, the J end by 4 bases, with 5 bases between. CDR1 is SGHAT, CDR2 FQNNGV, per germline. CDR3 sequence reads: CASSLGRYEQYF. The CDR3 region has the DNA TGTGCCAGCAGCTTAGGACGATACGAGCAGTACTTC. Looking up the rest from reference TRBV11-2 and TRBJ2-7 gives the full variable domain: EAGVAQSPRYKIIEKRQSVAFWCNPISGHATLYWYQQILGQGPKLLIQFQNNGVVDDSQLPKDRFSAERLKGVDSTLKIQPAKLEDSAVYLCASSLGRYEQYFGPGTRLTVT.

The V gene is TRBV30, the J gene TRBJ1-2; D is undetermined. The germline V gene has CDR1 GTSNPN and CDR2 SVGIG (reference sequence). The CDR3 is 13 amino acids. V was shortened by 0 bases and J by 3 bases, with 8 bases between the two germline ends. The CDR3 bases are TGTGCCTGGAGTGTGGGTTTCGACTATGGCTACACCTTC. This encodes CAWSVGFDYGYTF.

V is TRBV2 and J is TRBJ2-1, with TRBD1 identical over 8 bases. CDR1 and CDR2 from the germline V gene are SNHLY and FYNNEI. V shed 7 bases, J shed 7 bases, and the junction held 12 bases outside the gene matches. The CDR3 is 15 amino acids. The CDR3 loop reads CASNRRGQASNEQFF. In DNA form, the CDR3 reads TGTGCCAGCAATCGAAGGGGACAGGCTTCGAATGAGCAGTTCTTC.

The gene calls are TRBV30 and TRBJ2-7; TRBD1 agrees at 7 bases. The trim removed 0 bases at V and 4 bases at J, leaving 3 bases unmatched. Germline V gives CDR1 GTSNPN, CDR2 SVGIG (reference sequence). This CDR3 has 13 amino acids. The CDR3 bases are TGTGCCTGGAGTGTACAGGGGATTTACGAGCAGTACTTC. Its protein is CAWSVQGIYEQYF.

CDR3 loop: CASSSVRGAGDTQYF. Written as DNA, the CDR3 is TGTGCCAGCAGCTCCGTCCGGGGGGCCGGAGATACGCAGTATTTT. The chain links TRBV7-9 to TRBJ2-3; D is possibly TRBD2 (7 bases). Germline V CDR1 and CDR2: SEHNR, FQNEAQ (reference sequence). With 4 bases removed from V and 5 bases from J, the gap between germline ends came to 16 bases. The CDR3 has 15 residues. Variable domain in full (rest from reference TRBV7-9 and TRBJ2-3): DTGVSQNPRHKITKRGQNVTFRCDPISEHNRLYWYRQTLGQGPEFLTYFQNEAQLEKSRLLSDRFSAERPKGSFSTLEIQRTEQGDSAMYLCASSSVRGAGDTQYFGPGTRLTVL.

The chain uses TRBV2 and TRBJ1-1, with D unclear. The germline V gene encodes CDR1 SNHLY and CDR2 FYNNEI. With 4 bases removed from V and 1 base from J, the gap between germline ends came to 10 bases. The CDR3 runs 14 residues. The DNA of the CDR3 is TGTGCCAGCAGTGGCGAAGTATGGAACACTGAAGCTTTCTTT. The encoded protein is CASSGEVWNTEAFF.

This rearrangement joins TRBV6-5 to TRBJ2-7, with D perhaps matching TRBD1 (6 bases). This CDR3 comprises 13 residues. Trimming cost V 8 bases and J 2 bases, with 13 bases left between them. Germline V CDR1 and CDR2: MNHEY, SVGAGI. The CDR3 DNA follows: TGTGCCAGCTCCTACAGGGACACCTACGAGCAGTACTTC. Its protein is CASSYRDTYEQYF.

CDR3 nucleotide sequence: TGTGCCAGCAGTGAATTACTGGGGCAGGGGGCATTCGGTGAGCAGTTCTTC. Its protein is CASSELLGQGAFGEQFF. The rearrangement uses TRBV25-1 and TRBJ2-1; TRBD1 matches at 8 bases. V lost 1 base to trimming and J lost 9 bases; unmatched junction nucleotides: 14. Germline values: CDR1 MGHDK, CDR2 SYGVNS. The CDR3 is made up of 17 amino acids.

The CDR3 is CASKPTGSIYEQYF. The CDR3 DNA follows: TGTGCCAGCAAACCAACCGGCTCCATCTACGAGCAGTACTTC. The J gene is TRBJ2-7, the V gene TRBV28; D is unresolved. In germline, CDR1 is MDHEN, CDR2 SYDVKM. V dropped 7 bases and J dropped 3 bases, with 16 bases sitting between them. The CDR3 consists of 14 residues.

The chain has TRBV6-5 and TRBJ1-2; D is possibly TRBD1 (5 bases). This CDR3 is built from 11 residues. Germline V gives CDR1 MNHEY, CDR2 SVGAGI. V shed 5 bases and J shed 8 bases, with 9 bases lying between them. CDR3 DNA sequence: TGTGCCAGCAGTGCAGGGTGGGGCTACACCTTC. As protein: CASSAGWGYTF.

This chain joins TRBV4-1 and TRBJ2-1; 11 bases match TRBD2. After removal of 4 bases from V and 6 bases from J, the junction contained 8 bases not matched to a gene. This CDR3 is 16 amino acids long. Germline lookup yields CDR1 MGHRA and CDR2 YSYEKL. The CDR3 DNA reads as TGCGCCAGCAGCCCCCCCGGGACTAGCGGAGCCAATGAGCAGTTCTTC. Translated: CASSPPGTSGANEQFF.

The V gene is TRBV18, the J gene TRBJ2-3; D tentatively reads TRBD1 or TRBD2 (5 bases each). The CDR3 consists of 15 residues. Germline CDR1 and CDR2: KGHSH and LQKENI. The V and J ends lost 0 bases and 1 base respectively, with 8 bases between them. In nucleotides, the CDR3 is TGTGCCAGCTCACCACCGGGACGGGGCACAGATACGCAGTATTTT. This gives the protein CASSPPGRGTDTQYF. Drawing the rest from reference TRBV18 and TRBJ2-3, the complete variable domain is NAGVMQNPRHLVRRRGQEARLRCSPMKGHSHVYWYRQLPEEGLKFMVYLQKENIIDESGMPKERFSAEFPKEGPSILRIQQVVRGDSAAYFCASSPPGRGTDTQYFGPGTRLTVL.

The CDR3 loop is CASSAKFGTGRTDTQYF. As DNA, the CDR3 is TGTGCCAGCAGTGCCAAATTCGGGACAGGCCGCACAGATACGCAGTATTTT. The rearrangement joins TRBV7-9 to TRBJ2-3, with 8 bases identical to TRBD1. From germline, CDR1 is SEHNR and CDR2 FQNEAQ (reference sequence). This CDR3 contains 17 residues. V lost 6 bases and J lost 1; bases outside the gene matches: 12.

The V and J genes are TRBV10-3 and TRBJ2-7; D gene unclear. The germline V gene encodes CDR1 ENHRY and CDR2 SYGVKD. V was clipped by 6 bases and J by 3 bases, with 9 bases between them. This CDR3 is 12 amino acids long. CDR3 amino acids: CAISPTVYEQYF. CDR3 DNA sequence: TGTGCCATCAGCCCGACGGTCTACGAGCAGTACTTC.

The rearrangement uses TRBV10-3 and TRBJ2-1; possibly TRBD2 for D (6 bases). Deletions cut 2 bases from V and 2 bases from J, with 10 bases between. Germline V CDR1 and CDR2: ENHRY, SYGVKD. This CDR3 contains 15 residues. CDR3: CAISELAGPYNEQFF. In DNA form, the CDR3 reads TGTGCCATCAGTGAGCTTGCGGGGCCCTACAATGAGCAGTTCTTC.